A selection of T cell receptor beta chains follows, all from one sample in a study of T cell responses to AZD1222 COVID-19 vaccine. Generated by immunoSEQ multiplex PCR, the TCRdb table keeps only in-frame clones and is missing some. Here the sample spans tens of thousands of clones, about four fifths being singletons. The material sequenced was peripheral blood, taken on day 0 of AZD1222 vaccination. These TCRs come from an adult in good health. Both conserved end residues are part of each CDR3. The D gene is left open where the match is weak. Some rows have no size entry. The others give once, few or many, or a class for an expanded clone.

TRBJ2-7,NA,17,TRBV7-8,NA,CASSPVKASGNGDREYF,TGTGCCAGCAGCCCCGTGAAGGCGAGCGGAAATGGGGATAGGGAGTACTTC
TRBJ1-1,NA,14,TRBV30,NA,CAWRKGVHHTEAFF,TGTGCCTGGCGTAAAGGAGTACATCACACTGAAGCTTTCTTT
TRBJ2-5,NA,12,TRBV3-1/TRBV3-2,NA,CASSQIQETQYF,TGTGCCAGCAGCCAGATACAAGAGACCCAGTACTTC
TRBJ1-2,NA,12,TRBV30,NA,CAWTHTRYGYTF,TGTGCCTGGACACATACCCGGTATGGCTACACCTTC
TRBJ1-2,NA,15,TRBV7-9,once,CASSLPTGTQAGYTF,TGTGCCAGCAGCTTACCTACCGGGACGCAGGCCGGCTACACCTTC
TRBJ2-1,TRBD2,16,TRBV3-1/TRBV3-2,NA,CASRLRGDKPQNEQFF,TGTGCCAGCAGGTTACGGGGGGATAAACCCCAGAATGAGCAGTTCTTC
TRBJ1-1,TRBD1,15,TRBV19,NA,CASSPQGARNTEAFF,TGTGCCAGTAGTCCTCAGGGGGCGAGGAACACTGAAGCTTTCTTT
TRBJ2-3,NA,12,TRBV12-3/TRBV12-4,NA,CASGQNPDTQYF,TGTGCCAGTGGACAGAACCCAGATACGCAGTATTTT
TRBJ1-1,NA,15,TRBV5-1,once,CASSLIDSLNTEAFF,TGCGCCAGCAGCTTGATTGACAGTTTGAACACTGAAGCTTTCTTT
TRBJ1-1,NA,14,TRBV2,NA,CASSVVQGRTEAFF,TGTGCCAGCAGTGTCGTCCAGGGTAGGACTGAAGCTTTCTTT
TRBJ2-2,NA,13,TRBV7-9,few,CASSLGGTGELFF,TGTGCCAGCAGCTTAGGGGGAACCGGGGAGCTGTTTTTT
TRBJ1-5,NA,17,TRBV6-2/TRBV6-3,NA,CASSYYDQGTGNQPQHF,TGTGCCAGCAGTTATTACGATCAGGGAACGGGCAATCAGCCCCAGCATTTT
TRBJ1-1,NA,14,TRBV6-5,NA,CASYRDSRSTEAFF,TGTGCCAGTTACCGGGACTCCCGGTCTACTGAAGCTTTCTTT
TRBJ1-3,NA,16,TRBV10-1,NA,CASLESAVSSGNTIYF,TGCGCCAGCCTCGAGTCGGCGGTGAGCTCTGGAAACACCATATATTTT
TRBJ2-3,TRBD2,15,TRBV28,few,CASRGWTSGTDTQYF,TGTGCCAGCAGGGGGTGGACTAGCGGCACAGATACGCAGTATTTT
TRBJ2-1,NA,13,TRBV10-3,NA,CAISDLRGNEQFF,TGTGCCATCAGTGACCTTCGTGGGAATGAGCAGTTCTTC
TRBJ1-3,NA,13,TRBV7-9,once,CASRPLSGNTIYF,TGTGCCAGCAGGCCCCTCTCTGGAAACACCATATATTTT
TRBJ1-2,TRBD1,13,TRBV6-5,NA,CASPSGRGSGYTF,TGTGCCAGTCCCTCGGGCAGGGGGTCTGGCTACACCTTC